One and the same sample provided the 23 T cell receptor beta chains below, sequenced in a study of cytotoxic CD8 clonotypes in ibrutinib-treated CLL. The table came from immunoSEQ multiplex PCR; TCRdb's copy has only in-frame clones and leaves some out. Seen here are roughly 49,000 clones, around four fifths observed once, and the top ten hold about 20%. The source material was PBMCs, sampled after 24 months of ibrutinib treatment. The receptors shown here come from a human donor with chronic lymphocytic leukemia.

This chain joins TRBV11-3 and TRBJ2-3; TRBD1 is a possible D gene (6 bases). Trimming shortened V by 3 bases and J by 0 bases, and 10 bases separated the two germline ends. Germline values: CDR1 SGHNT, CDR2 YENEEA. The CDR3 loop spans 15 amino acids. The DNA for the CDR3 is TGTGCCAGCAGCTTTGGGGACAAGAGCACAGATACGCAGTATTTT. Translating it yields CASSFGDKSTDTQYF. The variable domain in full, with the rest retrieved from reference TRBV11-3 and TRBJ2-3, is EAGVVQSPRYKIIEKKQPVAFWCNPISGHNTLYWYLQNLGQGPELLIRYENEEAVDDSQLPKDRFSAERLKGVDSTLKIQPAELGDSAVYLCASSFGDKSTDTQYFGPGTRLTVL.

J is TRBJ2-2 and V is TRBV11-3; D is ambiguous. Germline-derived CDR1 and CDR2 are SGHNT and YENEEA. V was clipped by 3 bases and J by 0 bases, with 5 bases between them. There are 14 residues in the CDR3. CDR3 DNA: TGTGCCAGCAGCTTCGGGTCGAACACCGGGGAGCTGTTTTTT. Its translation: CASSFGSNTGELFF.

The chain employs TRBV5-4 and TRBJ1-1, with 7 bases fitting TRBD1. Germline V CDR1 and CDR2: SGHNT, YYREEE (reference sequence). The V gene end was trimmed by 5 bases and the J gene end by 0 bases; junction bases not matched to a gene: 13. The CDR3 is made up of 17 amino acids. Written as DNA, the CDR3 is TGTGCCAGCAGACGACAGGGCCTTATTTCCTTGAACACTGAAGCTTTCTTT. Translating it yields CASRRQGLISLNTEAFF.

This chain links TRBV18 with TRBJ2-2, with D maybe TRBD1 (6 bases). The V gene lost 0 bases and the J gene lost 4 bases, with 12 bases spanning the gap. Per the germline V gene, CDR1 is KGHSH and CDR2 is LQKENI. This CDR3 has 16 residues. The CDR3 DNA follows: TGTGCCAGCTCACCACCAAACAGGGTGGCCACCGGGGAGCTGTTTTTT. Residues: CASSPPNRVATGELFF.

The chain links TRBV6-1 to TRBJ2-1; no firm D call. Germline CDR1 and CDR2: MNHNS and SASEGT. Between the trimmed V and J ends, which lost 3 bases and 8 bases, there was a span of 5 bases. This CDR3 contains 11 residues. CDR3 nucleotide sequence: TGTGCCAGCAGTGATACTTATGAGCAGTTCTTC. Its protein product is CASSDTYEQFF.

This chain uses TRBV29-1 with TRBJ2-6, with D uncertain. Germline loops: CDR1 SQVTM, CDR2 ANQGSEA. V lost 6 bases to trimming and J lost 0 bases, with 9 bases between them. The CDR3 length is 14 residues. The DNA of the CDR3 is TGCAGCGTGGCCCTTCACTCTGGGGCCAACGTCCTGACTTTC. The encoded protein is CSVALHSGANVLTF.

This sequence joins TRBV30 and TRBJ1-3, with TRBD1 matching 12 bases. Germline CDR1 reads GTSNPN; CDR2 reads SVGIG (reference sequence). The CDR3 has 18 amino acids. Trimming at V came to 3 bases and at J to 1 base, leaving 10 bases not matched to a gene. Here the CDR3 reads CAWRLPGTGGRSGNTIYF. In nucleotides, the CDR3 is TGTGCCTGGAGGCTCCCGGGGACAGGGGGCAGATCTGGAAACACCATATATTTT.

The V call is TRBV7-2, the J call TRBJ2-7; 10 nucleotides agree with TRBD2. Germline-derived CDR1 and CDR2 are SGHTA and FQGNSA. The CDR3 runs to 13 residues. Trimming removed 4 bases from V and 10 bases from J; junction bases left unmatched: 7. The CDR3 here is CASSSPLAGDQYF. The CDR3 nucleotides read TGTGCCAGCAGCTCTCCTCTAGCGGGAGATCAGTACTTC.

The DNA of the CDR3 is TGTGCCAGCAGTTTTAACGGACAGGGGGCGCGTGGCTACACCTTC. This encodes CASSFNGQGARGYTF. The chain couples TRBV11-1 to TRBJ1-2; 11 bases are shared with TRBD1. After removal of 6 bases from V and 7 bases from J, the junction contained 10 bases not matched to a gene. The germline CDR1 and CDR2 sequences are SGHAT and FQDESV (reference sequence). CDR3 length: 15 amino acids.

The V gene is TRBV5-1, the J gene TRBJ1-4, with D hard to call. V shed 4 bases and J shed 0 bases, with 10 bases lying between them. The CDR3 is 15 residues long. Per the germline V gene, CDR1 is SGHRS and CDR2 is YFSETQ. The CDR3 loop is CASSTDGTTNEKLFF. In DNA form, the CDR3 reads TGCGCCAGCAGCACCGACGGTACAACTAATGAAAAACTGTTTTTT.

This sequence joins TRBV10-3 and TRBJ1-5; maybe TRBD1 (6 bases). V lost 10 bases and J lost 4, with 14 bases in between. The CDR3 spans 13 residues. Germline V gene sequence: CDR1 ENHRY, CDR2 SYGVKD. The DNA for the CDR3 is TGTGCCACCAGGTCAGGGGTGAATCAGCCCCAGCATTTT. Translated: CATRSGVNQPQHF.

J is TRBJ2-3 and V is TRBV21-1; the table's D call of TRBD2 was not tested on the DNA. TRBV21-1 is a pseudogene locus. The CDR3 is made up of 15 amino acids. The CDR3, as DNA: TGTGCCAGCAGGCCCGGGTGGGAGGGCACAGATACGCAGTATTTT. It yields the protein CASRPGWEGTDTQYF.

The J gene is TRBJ1-4, the V gene TRBV28; D is unclear. The CDR3 runs 15 residues. Germline-derived CDR1 and CDR2 are MDHEN and SYDVKM. V gave up 2 bases and J gave up 4 bases, with 11 bases separating them. CDR3 amino acids: CASSLVYSLNEKLFF. Here the CDR3 DNA reads TGTGCCAGCAGTTTAGTCTACAGCCTTAATGAAAAACTGTTTTTT.

The DNA of the CDR3 is TGTGCCAGTAGTTCGGGGAGCTACGAGCAGTACTTC. Translation gives CASSSGSYEQYF. The chain employs TRBV19 and TRBJ2-7; tentative D call: TRBD2 (5 bases). Germline V gene lookup returns CDR1 LNHDA and CDR2 SQIVND (reference sequence). V lost 5 bases, J lost 3 bases, and 8 bases lay in between. The CDR3 totals 12 residues. Drawing the rest from reference TRBV19 and TRBJ2-7, the complete variable domain is DGGITQSPKYLFRKEGQNVTLSCEQNLNHDAMYWYRQDPGQGLRLIYYSQIVNDFQKGDIAEGYSVSREKKESFPLTVTSAQKNPTAFYLCASSSGSYEQYFGPGTRLTVT.

This chain connects TRBV27 to TRBJ2-5; D gene uncertain. Trimming removed 6 bases at V and 4 bases at J, with 18 bases between. Germline lookup yields CDR1 MNHEY and CDR2 SMNVEV (reference sequence). The CDR3 extends over 15 amino acids. Here the CDR3 DNA reads TGTGCCAGCAGGATGTCCTACACACTCGGAGAGACCCAGTACTTC. Protein sequence: CASRMSYTLGETQYF.

This clone has just one count. The rearrangement links TRBV9 to TRBJ2-7; TRBD1 aligns across 11 bases. The CDR3 totals 15 residues. V lost 0 bases to trimming and J lost 4 bases; unmatched junction nucleotides: 3. Germline V gene data show CDR1 as SGDLS and CDR2 as YYNGEE. The CDR3 region is CASSVVGTGGYEQYF. The DNA of the CDR3 is TGTGCCAGCAGCGTAGTTGGGACAGGGGGGTACGAGCAGTACTTC. The variable domain in full, with the rest retrieved from reference TRBV9 and TRBJ2-7, is DSGVTQTPKHLITATGQRVTLRCSPRSGDLSVYWYQQSLDQGLQFLIQYYNGEERAKGNILERFSAQQFPDLHSELNLSSLELGDSALYFCASSVVGTGGYEQYFGPGTRLTVT.

J is TRBJ1-5 and V is TRBV10-2; tentatively, D is TRBD1 (6 bases). From germline, CDR1 is WSHSY and CDR2 SAAADI. Trimming shortened V by 6 bases and J by 0 bases, and 6 bases separated the two germline ends. The CDR3 loop spans 13 amino acids. CDR3 amino acids: CASRDSSNQPQHF. CDR3 DNA sequence: TGCGCCAGCAGGGACAGTAGCAATCAGCCCCAGCATTTT.

The genes are TRBV6-1 and TRBJ2-7; 10 nucleotides align to TRBD2. With V trimmed by 9 bases and J by 7 bases, 9 bases remained unmatched. Germline CDR1 and CDR2: MNHNS and SASEGT. This CDR3 has 13 residues. CDR3 amino acids: CASRLAGAQEQYF. The CDR3 DNA sequence: TGTGCCAGTCGGCTAGCGGGAGCACAAGAGCAGTACTTC.

This chain connects TRBV29-1 to TRBJ2-5, with 9 bases lining up with TRBD1. The trim removed 5 bases at V and 5 bases at J, leaving 6 bases unmatched. Germline V gives CDR1 SQVTM, CDR2 ANQGSEA. The length of the CDR3 is 13 residues. DNA for the CDR3: TGCAGCGTTCCTACAGGGGGCGAGGAGACCCAGTACTTC. Protein: CSVPTGGEETQYF. Full variable domain (missing parts from reference TRBV29-1 and TRBJ2-5): SAVISQKPSRDICQRGTSLTIQCQVDSQVTMMFWYRQQPGQSLTLIATANQGSEATYESGFVIDKFPISRPNLTFSTLTVSNMSPEDSSIYLCSVPTGGEETQYFGPGTRLLVL.

The chain links TRBV6-1 to TRBJ1-1; D is unresolved. Germline loops: CDR1 MNHNS, CDR2 SASEGT. V lost 8 bases and J 2 bases, leaving 12 bases between the germline ends. This CDR3 spans 13 amino acids. This chain's CDR3 is CASGVDLNTEAFF. CDR3 sequence (DNA): TGTGCCAGCGGTGTAGACTTAAACACTGAAGCTTTCTTT.

The genes are TRBV5-1 and TRBJ1-2; TRBD1 is a possible D gene (5 bases). The CDR3 is 13 residues long. V lost 4 bases to trimming and J lost 3 bases, with 10 bases between them. Germline V CDR1 and CDR2: SGHRS, YFSETQ. Here the CDR3 DNA reads TGCGCCAGCAGCGTCAGAGGGGACTATGGCTACACCTTC. It is translated as CASSVRGDYGYTF.

This chain uses TRBV25-1 with TRBJ2-2; D call uncertain. The length of the CDR3 is 11 residues. V dropped 6 bases and J dropped 4 bases, with 3 bases sitting between them. Germline loops: CDR1 MGHDK, CDR2 SYGVNS. The CDR3 spells CASSLTGELFF. The CDR3 bases are TGTGCCAGCAGCCTCACCGGGGAGCTGTTTTTT. The variable domain in full, with the rest retrieved from reference TRBV25-1 and TRBJ2-2, is EADIYQTPRYLVIGTGKKITLECSQTMGHDKMYWYQQDPGMELHLIHYSYGVNSTEKGDLSSESTVSRIRTEHFPLTLESARPSHTSQYLCASSLTGELFFGEGSRLTVL.

The chain combines TRBV19 with TRBJ2-4, with 7 bases fitting TRBD2. CDR3 length: 19 residues. Germline V gives CDR1 LNHDA, CDR2 SQIVND (reference sequence). J gave up 1 base and V 1 base, and 13 bases lay outside the gene matches. The CDR3 sequence: CASSIAGRGPNQAKNIQYF. CDR3 bases: TGTGCCAGTAGTATAGCGGGGAGGGGCCCTAACCAGGCCAAAAACATTCAGTACTTC.